Following are 21 T cell receptor beta chains from one sample sequenced in a study of Ad26.COV2.S vaccination and SARS-CoV-2 variants. TCRdb's copy holds only in-frame clones and misses some; the assay was immunoSEQ multiplex PCR. The sample lists 200,000 to 300,000 clones, 70% to 90% occurring once. Sample treatment: around 19 received Ad26.COV2.S at low or high dose, single or two shots; 5 received placebo; per-sample allocation not given. Following the first vaccine or placebo injection, samples were taken on day 63. The sample here was peripheral blood, taken in a trial of Ad26.COV2.S vaccine versus placebo. These receptors all stem from a person aged 18-60 years who received the Ad26.COV2.S COVID-19 vaccine or a placebo.

The chain links TRBV2 to TRBJ1-3; a possible D gene is TRBD1 (5 bases). Germline CDR1 is SNHLY and CDR2 is FYNNEI. This CDR3 contains 15 residues. The V gene lost 0 bases and the J gene lost 7 bases, with 13 bases spanning the gap. CDR3 nucleotides: TGTGCCAGCAGTGAAGCTCGAGGGGCCGGGAACACCATATATTTT. Translating it yields CASSEARGAGNTIYF.

This clone was picked up one time. The rearrangement joins TRBV7-2 to TRBJ2-1, with TRBD1 identical over 9 bases. Germline-derived CDR1 and CDR2 are SGHTA and FQGNSA. V gave up 2 bases and J gave up 8 bases; unmatched junction bases: 7. The CDR3 contains 15 residues. The CDR3 loop reads CASSLMDRGGHEQFF. Written as DNA, the CDR3 is TGTGCCAGCAGCTTAATGGACAGGGGTGGGCATGAGCAGTTCTTC.

The V call is TRBV7-2, the J call TRBJ1-6, with a possible D match to TRBD1 (6 bases). The CDR3 sequence is 13 residues long. Deletions cut 2 bases from V and 11 bases from J, with 10 bases between. The germline V gene encodes CDR1 SGHTA and CDR2 FQGNSA. The CDR3 nucleotides read TGTGCCAGCAGCTTAATACACAGGGCACCCCTCCACTTT. Translating gives CASSLIHRAPLHF.

This clone has a single count. The chain recombines TRBV25-1 with TRBJ1-2; 10 bases fit TRBD1. V shed 5 bases and J 8 bases; nucleotides not matched to a gene: 11. This CDR3 is 15 amino acids long. The germline V gene has CDR1 MGHDK and CDR2 SYGVNS. The CDR3 coding sequence is TGTGCCAGCAGTTCACTAGGACAGGGGGTTTGGGGCTACACCTTC. Amino acid sequence: CASSSLGQGVWGYTF.

The sample holds one count of this clone. The chain recombines TRBV7-2 with TRBJ2-7; possible D gene TRBD2, 5 bases. The CDR3 extends over 13 amino acids. Trimming removed 4 bases at V and 7 bases at J, with 14 bases between. Per germline, CDR1 SGHTA and CDR2 FQGNSA. CDR3 in amino acids: CASSSEGVGEQYF. The CDR3 nucleotides are TGTGCCAGCAGCTCAGAGGGCGTAGGGGAGCAGTACTTC. Drawing the rest from reference TRBV7-2 and TRBJ2-7, the complete variable domain is GAGVSQSPSNKVTEKGKDVELRCDPISGHTALYWYRQSLGQGLEFLIYFQGNSAPDKSGLPSDRFSAERTGGSVSTLTIQRTQQEDSAVYLCASSSEGVGEQYFGPGTRLTVT.

Only one count was recorded for this clone. The V gene is TRBV7-2, the J gene TRBJ2-1, with unresolved D. This CDR3 spans 15 amino acids. Germline values: CDR1 SGHTA, CDR2 FQGNSA. Deletions cut 2 bases from V and 1 base from J, with 9 bases between. In DNA form, the CDR3 reads TGTGCCAGCAGCTTACTTACCGTGTCCTACAATGAGCAGTTCTTC. Translated: CASSLLTVSYNEQFF.

This rearrangement joins TRBV10-1 to TRBJ2-3, with D hard to call. CDR1 and CDR2 (germline): WNHNN, SYGVQD (reference sequence). The CDR3 consists of 15 residues. V was pared by 2 bases and J by 6 bases, with 15 bases between. As DNA, the CDR3 is TGCGCCAGCAGTGAGCCCCCCCTCCTAAGGGATACGCAGTATTTT. Its translation: CASSEPPLLRDTQYF.

The V and J genes are TRBV6-5 and TRBJ1-2, with D possibly being TRBD1 (6 bases). CDR3 size: 15 residues. CDR1 is MNHEY, CDR2 SVGAGI, per germline. Trimming shortened V by 5 bases and J by 4 bases, and 17 bases separated the two germline ends. The CDR3 loop is CASSTSGVGSYGYTF. For the CDR3, the DNA is TGTGCCAGCAGTACGTCAGGGGTTGGTAGCTATGGCTACACCTTC.

The V call is TRBV10-2, the J call TRBJ2-3; perhaps TRBD1 as D (6 bases). The CDR3 has 16 amino acids. Germline values: CDR1 WSHSY, CDR2 SAAADI. With 6 bases removed from V and 0 bases from J, the gap between germline ends came to 16 bases. Written as DNA, the CDR3 is TGCGCCAGCAGGGGACACAGGAGCGAAAGCACAGATACGCAGTATTTT. It yields the protein CASRGHRSESTDTQYF.

V gene TRBV12-2 combines with J gene TRBJ1-1. TRBV12-2 represents a pseudogene. This CDR3 is 15 amino acids long. The CDR3 DNA follows: TGTGCAAGTCGCCCGCGGGGTAGGGGGGACACTGAAGCTTTCTTT. Its translation: CASRPRGRGDTEAFF.

This clone was recorded once. This chain links TRBV11-2 with TRBJ2-7; TRBD1 matches at 7 bases. In germline, CDR1 is SGHAT, CDR2 FQNNGV. J was trimmed by 2 bases and V by 0 bases; bases with no gene match: 1. The CDR3 totals 14 residues. CDR3 amino acids: CASSLDQGAYEQYF. The DNA for the CDR3 is TGTGCCAGCAGCTTAGATCAGGGGGCCTACGAGCAGTACTTC.

This clone was counted a few times. The chain is built from TRBV11-1 and TRBJ1-5; D is possibly TRBD1 (5 bases). Germline V lookup: CDR1 SGHAT, CDR2 FQDESV (reference sequence). V was shortened by 5 bases and J by 8 bases, with 13 bases between the two germline ends. This CDR3 is 13 amino acids long. Here the CDR3 reads CASSEQEWEPQHF. CDR3 coding DNA: TGTGCCAGCAGCGAACAGGAGTGGGAGCCCCAGCATTTT.

The genes are TRBV7-2 and TRBJ2-5; 9 nucleotides match TRBD2. CDR1 SGHTA and CDR2 FQGNSA come from the germline V gene. The CDR3 is 16 amino acids. The junction had 10 bases not matched to a gene; V was cut back by 4 bases and J by 4 bases. CDR3 region: CASSSGREGRGETQYF. Here the CDR3 DNA reads TGTGCCAGCAGCTCGGGGCGGGAGGGCCGAGGAGAGACCCAGTACTTC.

The gene calls are TRBV19 and TRBJ1-1; D is unclear. Germline lookup yields CDR1 LNHDA and CDR2 SQIVND (reference sequence). The V end was cut by 3 bases, the J end by 6 bases, with 14 bases between. The CDR3 length is 14 residues. The CDR3 DNA is TGTGCCAGTAGTATCCGGGGTCCCGGGCCTGAAGCTTTCTTT. Translating it yields CASSIRGPGPEAFF.

The chain has TRBV6-2 or TRBV6-3 and TRBJ2-5, with D hard to call. The germline CDR1 and CDR2 sequences are MNHEY and SVGEGT. Trimming removed 4 bases from V and 5 bases from J, with 8 bases in between. The CDR3 spans 12 residues. The CDR3 loop is CASSSSRETQYF. The CDR3 nucleotides read TGTGCCAGCAGTTCCAGCAGGGAGACCCAGTACTTC.

This chain joins TRBV7-9 and TRBJ2-7; D is ambiguous. This CDR3 region has 16 residues. CDR1 and CDR2 from the germline V gene are SEHNR and FQNEAQ (reference sequence). V lost 4 bases, J lost 1 base, and 17 bases lay in between. The CDR3 sequence: CASSSHVSKPSYEQYF. CDR3 coding DNA: TGTGCCAGCAGCTCTCACGTCTCCAAACCTTCCTACGAGCAGTACTTC.

The chain is built from TRBV6-2 or TRBV6-3 and TRBJ2-7, with D possibly being TRBD1 (5 bases). Trimming took 2 bases from V and 2 from J, leaving 16 bases between them. Germline lookup yields CDR1 MNHEY and CDR2 SVGEGT. The CDR3 consists of 16 residues. The CDR3 reads CASSYPRQGQAYEQYF. For the CDR3, the DNA is TGTGCCAGCAGTTACCCTAGGCAGGGCCAAGCCTACGAGCAGTACTTC.

The chain links TRBV5-1 to TRBJ2-7; D unresolved. Trimming stripped 6 bases from V and 2 bases from J, with 18 bases between. Germline lookup yields CDR1 SGHRS and CDR2 YFSETQ. There are 15 residues in the CDR3. The CDR3 here is CASKALSERPYEQYF. As DNA, the CDR3 is TGCGCCAGCAAAGCTCTCTCGGAACGCCCCTACGAGCAGTACTTC. Based on the CDR3 plus reference TRBV5-1 and TRBJ2-7, the full variable domain is KAGVTQTPRYLIKTRGQQVTLSCSPISGHRSVSWYQQTPGQGLQFLFEYFSETQRNKGNFPGRFSGRQFSNSRSEMNVSTLELGDSALYLCASKALSERPYEQYFGPGTRLTVT.

The genes are TRBV30 and TRBJ1-1, with D maybe TRBD1 (6 bases). Trimming took off 2 bases at V and 0 bases at J, with 13 bases between the two ends. CDR3 length: 15 residues. Germline V CDR1 and CDR2: GTSNPN, SVGIG (reference sequence). The CDR3 nucleotides read TGTGCCTGGAGTACGGGGGGCGGGATGAACACTGAAGCTTTCTTT. It specifies CAWSTGGGMNTEAFF.

J is TRBJ1-6 and V is TRBV30, with D unclear. V was pared by 1 base and J by 4 bases, with 8 bases between. Germline CDR1 GTSNPN, CDR2 SVGIG (reference sequence). This CDR3 has 14 amino acids. As DNA, the CDR3 is TGTGCCTGGAGTGCTAACCCGTATAATTCACCCCTCCACTTT. Translating gives CAWSANPYNSPLHF. Supplemented by reference TRBV30 and TRBJ1-6, the full variable domain reads SQTIHQWPATLVQPVGSPLSLECTVEGTSNPNLYWYRQAAGRGLQLLFYSVGIGQISSEVPQNLSASRPQDRQFILSSKKLLLSDSGFYLCAWSANPYNSPLHFGNGTRLTVT.

This chain joins TRBV4-3 and TRBJ2-1; TRBD1 or TRBD2 may be the D gene (6 bases each). Germline V gives CDR1 LGHNA, CDR2 YSLEER. The CDR3 spans 17 residues. The ends were cut back, 0 bases at V and 6 bases at J, with 18 bases in the middle. The CDR3 bases are TGCGCCAGCAGCCAAGAGGGGGGCCTATCCCCCGGCAATGAGCAGTTCTTC. Translated, it gives CASSQEGGLSPGNEQFF.